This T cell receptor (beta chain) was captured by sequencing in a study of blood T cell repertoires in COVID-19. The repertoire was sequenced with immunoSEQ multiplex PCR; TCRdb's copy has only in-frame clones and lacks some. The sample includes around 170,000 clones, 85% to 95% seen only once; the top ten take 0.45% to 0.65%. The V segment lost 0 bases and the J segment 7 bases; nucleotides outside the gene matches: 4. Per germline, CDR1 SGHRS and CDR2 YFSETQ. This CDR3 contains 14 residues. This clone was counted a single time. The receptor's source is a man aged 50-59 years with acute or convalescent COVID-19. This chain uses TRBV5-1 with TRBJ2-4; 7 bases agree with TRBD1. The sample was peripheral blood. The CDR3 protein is CASSLEQGVNIQYF. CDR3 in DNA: TGCGCCAGCAGCTTGGAGCAGGGGGTGAACATTCAGTACTTC.